Below, 19 T cell receptor beta chains from the same sample are listed, as sequenced in a study of cytomegalovirus exposure and HLA in healthy donors. Primers included in the PCR were 60 Vbeta and 13 Jbeta primers. The data were produced by immunoSEQ multiplex PCR, yet TCRdb's version contains in-frame clones alone and is incomplete. The sample's table shows fewer than 200,000 clones. Sequencing used PBMCs. These receptors came from a woman aged 55-70 years in good health and CMV-seronegative.

The CDR3 nucleotides read TGTGCCAGCTGCACCGGGACAGGGTTTTTGGATGGCTACACCTTC. Encoded protein: CASCTGTGFLDGYTF. The chain uses TRBV5-6 and TRBJ1-2; 9 bases match TRBD1. The germline CDR1 and CDR2 sequences are SGHDT and YYEEEE. This CDR3 is built from 15 residues. V lost 7 bases and J lost 6; bases outside the gene matches: 13.

V is TRBV6-5 and J is TRBJ2-5; TRBD2 matches 7 bases. After removal of 2 bases from V and 5 bases from J, the junction contained 5 bases not matched to a gene. The CDR3 has 14 residues. Germline loops: CDR1 MNHEY, CDR2 SVGAGI. For the CDR3, the DNA is TGTGCCAGCAGTTACGAGGGAGGGAGGGAGACCCAGTACTTC. Residues: CASSYEGGRETQYF.

The chain combines TRBV11-2 with TRBJ1-4; 10 nucleotides agree with TRBD1. Trimming removed 4 bases from V and 0 bases from J; junction bases left unmatched: 8. The CDR3 covers 18 residues. Germline V lookup: CDR1 SGHAT, CDR2 FQNNGV. The CDR3 region has the DNA TGTGCCAGCAGCTCGTGGACAGGGGGATATGCAACTAATGAAAAACTGTTTTTT. Translating it yields CASSSWTGGYATNEKLFF.

The chain employs TRBV9 and TRBJ2-1; 13 bases fit TRBD2. Trimming cost V 3 bases and J 8 bases; bases outside gene matches: 5. The germline V gene has CDR1 SGDLS and CDR2 YYNGEE. The CDR3 runs 15 residues. The CDR3 nucleotides read TGTGCCAGCAGCGGGGGACTAGCGGGGATCTATGAGCAGTTCTTC. Amino acids: CASSGGLAGIYEQFF.

The V and J genes are TRBV25-1 and TRBJ2-2; D might be TRBD1 (6 bases). This CDR3 comprises 16 residues. The V gene lost 4 bases and the J gene lost 0 bases, with 12 bases spanning the gap. The germline gives CDR1 MGHDK, CDR2 SYGVNS. CDR3: CASSVGTSSNTGELFF. CDR3 DNA: TGTGCCAGCAGTGTAGGGACATCCTCGAACACCGGGGAGCTGTTTTTT.

The chain uses TRBV9 and TRBJ1-2; D is perhaps TRBD1 (5 bases). This CDR3 is built from 14 residues. The germline gives CDR1 SGDLS, CDR2 YYNGEE. The V end lost 4 bases, the J end lost 6 bases, and 16 bases lay between the germline ends. This chain's CDR3 is CASSPRDFPHGYTF. In DNA, the CDR3 is TGTGCCAGCAGCCCCCGGGACTTTCCCCATGGCTACACCTTC.

The chain couples TRBV10-3 to TRBJ1-6; tentative D call: TRBD1 (5 bases). With 2 bases removed from V and 6 bases from J, the gap between germline ends came to 14 bases. The CDR3 consists of 16 residues. Germline V CDR1 and CDR2: ENHRY, SYGVKD. CDR3 protein: CAISEAGPTPNSPLHF. In nucleotides, the CDR3 is TGTGCCATCAGTGAGGCAGGGCCTACCCCTAATTCACCCCTCCACTTT.

The chain recombines TRBV2 with TRBJ2-7; 8 bases match TRBD2. Germline V gene sequence: CDR1 SNHLY, CDR2 FYNNEI. CDR3 size: 12 residues. The V gene end was trimmed by 8 bases and the J gene end by 2 bases; junction bases not matched to a gene: 2. The CDR3 loop is CASGTRAYEQYF. In nucleotides, the CDR3 is TGTGCCAGCGGGACTAGAGCCTACGAGCAGTACTTC.

The chain recombines TRBV7-9 with TRBJ1-4, with D perhaps matching TRBD1 (6 bases). V was shortened by 6 bases and J by 7 bases, with 15 bases between the two germline ends. CDR3 length: 14 residues. Germline V gene lookup returns CDR1 SEHNR and CDR2 FQNEAQ (reference sequence). The CDR3 DNA reads as TGTGCCAGCAGGCCAGGGGAATCTAGTGAAAAACTGTTTTTT. The encoded protein is CASRPGESSEKLFF.

The V call is TRBV2, the J call TRBJ1-1; 7 bases are shared with TRBD1. V gave up 9 bases and J gave up 1 base; unmatched junction bases: 5. In germline, CDR1 is SNHLY, CDR2 FYNNEI. The length of the CDR3 is 13 residues. The CDR3: CARQGHANTEAFF. The CDR3 DNA reads TGTGCCAGACAGGGGCATGCGAACACTGAAGCTTTCTTT.

J is TRBJ2-5 and V is TRBV4-3, with no clear D. CDR1 and CDR2 from the germline V gene are LGHNA and YSLEER. With 0 bases removed from V and 2 bases from J, the gap between germline ends came to 4 bases. This CDR3 contains 13 residues. CDR3 DNA sequence: TGCGCCAGCAGCCAAGATACACAAGAGACCCAGTACTTC. Protein: CASSQDTQETQYF.

V usage is TRBV10-3 and J usage is TRBJ1-2; TRBD1 matches at 9 bases. This CDR3 spans 15 amino acids. The germline CDR1 and CDR2 sequences are ENHRY and SYGVKD. V lost 6 bases and J lost 4; bases outside the gene matches: 9. The CDR3 DNA is TGTGCCATCAGCGCGGACGGACAGGGGCTCTATGGCTACACCTTC. Translated: CAISADGQGLYGYTF.

The rearrangement uses TRBV5-8 and TRBJ2-1; the D gene is possibly TRBD2 (6 bases). CDR1 SGHTS and CDR2 YDEGEE come from the germline V gene. This CDR3 comprises 15 residues. V lost 1 base, J lost 4 bases, and 12 bases lay in between. The CDR3 is CASSLRGGTYNEQFF. The CDR3 DNA reads as TGTGCCAGCAGCTTGAGGGGAGGAACTTACAATGAGCAGTTCTTC.

This chain links TRBV9 with TRBJ1-3; perhaps TRBD1 as D (6 bases). This CDR3 is 15 amino acids long. Per germline, CDR1 SGDLS and CDR2 YYNGEE. The V end lost 0 bases, the J end lost 4 bases, and 11 bases lay between the germline ends. This chain's CDR3 is CASSVDGTLGNTIYF. CDR3 sequence (DNA): TGTGCCAGCAGCGTAGATGGGACACTCGGAAACACCATATATTTT. Filled out from reference TRBV9 and TRBJ1-3, the complete variable domain reads DSGVTQTPKHLITATGQRVTLRCSPRSGDLSVYWYQQSLDQGLQFLIQYYNGEERAKGNILERFSAQQFPDLHSELNLSSLELGDSALYFCASSVDGTLGNTIYFGEGSWLTVV.

V gene TRBV10-1 combines with J gene TRBJ1-4; possible D gene TRBD1, 6 bases. From germline, CDR1 is WNHNN and CDR2 SYGVQD (reference sequence). Trimming removed 11 bases from V and 4 bases from J, with 23 bases in between. The CDR3 covers 16 residues. The CDR3 region has the DNA TGCGCCGCCGCCCGACAGGCCACGAGGTATAATGAAAAACTGTTTTTT. Translation: CAAARQATRYNEKLFF.

V usage is TRBV19 and J usage is TRBJ1-6; D unresolved. The CDR3 sequence is 12 residues long. Trimming took 7 bases from V and 14 from J, leaving 15 bases between them. Per the germline V gene, CDR1 is LNHDA and CDR2 is SQIVND (reference sequence). Here the CDR3 reads CASTYFIFTLHF. CDR3 in DNA: TGTGCCAGTACCTATTTTATTTTCACCCTCCACTTT.

The CDR3 here is CSAPDSIEAFF. The CDR3 bases are TGCAGCGCACCGGACAGTATTGAAGCTTTCTTT. This rearrangement joins TRBV29-1 to TRBJ1-1; TRBD1 might be the D (6 bases). The CDR3 contains 11 residues. Trimming took off 7 bases at V and 7 bases at J, with 13 bases between the two ends. Germline V CDR1 and CDR2: SQVTM, ANQGSEA.

The chain combines TRBV7-3 with TRBJ2-5, with 7 positions matching TRBD1. Germline assignment: CDR1 SGHTA and CDR2 FQGTGA. J lost 10 bases, V lost 4 bases, and 6 bases had no gene match. CDR3 length: 12 residues. CDR3 sequence: CASSYPTGRQYF. The CDR3 region has the DNA TGTGCCAGCAGCTACCCGACAGGGCGCCAGTACTTC.

The chain combines TRBV7-6 with TRBJ2-1, with TRBD2 matching over 9 bases. The V and J ends lost 1 base and 7 bases, in that order; junction bases with no gene match: 11. CDR1 is SGHVS and CDR2 is FNYEAQ in the germline V gene. This CDR3 spans 17 amino acids. The CDR3, as DNA: TGTGCCAGCAGCTTAGACCCAGCGGGGGGAGAATGGAATGAGCAGTTCTTC. Translation: CASSLDPAGGEWNEQFF.